One and the same sample provided the 27 T cell receptor beta chains below, sequenced in a study of OX40 agonist ivuxolimab in advanced cancers. Clones were read by immunoSEQ multiplex PCR, and TCRdb kept only the in-frame ones, dropping some. The data hold about 20,000 clones, with over 80% observed a single time. Sequenced material: CD4+ or CD8+ T cells sorted from blood, taken in a trial of the OX40 agonist ivuxolimab. The receptors were sampled from an adult with an advanced solid tumor such as melanoma, head and neck, liver or kidney cancer.

This chain joins TRBV23-1 and TRBJ2-1; D not certain. TRBV23-1 belongs to the ORF category, with a function that is uncertain. The CDR3 consists of 14 residues. The V gene lost 3 bases and the J gene lost 10 bases, with 16 bases spanning the gap. This CDR3 reads CASSQTGPGLEQFF. CDR3 coding DNA: TGCGCCAGCAGTCAGACCGGGCCCGGCTTAGAGCAGTTCTTC.

V usage is TRBV5-6 and J usage is TRBJ2-6; D is ambiguous. The germline V and J ends were trimmed by 0 bases and 2 bases, with 3 bases remaining between them. Germline V gene sequence: CDR1 SGHDT, CDR2 YYEEEE. This CDR3 is built from 14 residues. CDR3 loop: CASSLGTGANVLTF. The DNA for the CDR3 is TGTGCCAGCAGCTTGGGGACTGGGGCCAACGTCCTGACTTTC. The full variable domain, in which reference TRBV5-6 and TRBJ2-6 provide the parts outside the CDR3, is DAGVTQSPTHLIKTRGQQVTLRCSPKSGHDTVSWYQQALGQGPQFIFQYYEEEERQRGNFPDRFSGHQFPNYSSELNVNALLLGDSALYLCASSLGTGANVLTFGAGSRLTVL.

V usage is TRBV7-9 and J usage is TRBJ1-3; D gene uncertain. Deletions cut 5 bases from V and 4 bases from J, with 15 bases between. The CDR3 length is 15 residues. Germline V CDR1 and CDR2: SEHNR, FQNEAQ (reference sequence). The CDR3, as DNA: TGTGCCAGCAGCCTTATTGTCGGTTTCGGAAACACCATATATTTT. It encodes CASSLIVGFGNTIYF.

The chain employs TRBV6-1 and TRBJ2-7, with D tentatively TRBD1 (6 bases). The CDR3 runs 12 residues. V was clipped by 9 bases and J by 3 bases, with 12 bases between them. Germline V gene sequence: CDR1 MNHNS, CDR2 SASEGT. CDR3 DNA: TGTGCCAGTCAGGACAGACTCTACGAGCAGTACTTC. It is translated as CASQDRLYEQYF.

The chain is built from TRBV4-1 and TRBJ2-7, with TRBD1 as a possible D gene (6 bases). Germline V gene sequence: CDR1 MGHRA, CDR2 YSYEKL. The length of the CDR3 is 15 residues. Deletions cut 1 base from V and 0 bases from J, with 10 bases between. The CDR3 sequence: CASSQGTDSSYEQYF. CDR3 coding DNA: TGCGCCAGCAGCCAAGGGACAGACAGCTCCTACGAGCAGTACTTC.

The chain joins TRBV7-9 to TRBJ2-1, with 9 bases matching TRBD2. V lost 2 bases to trimming and J lost 5 bases; unmatched junction nucleotides: 7. CDR1 and CDR2 (germline): SEHNR, FQNEAQ (reference sequence). The CDR3 is made up of 16 amino acids. CDR3 loop: CASSLLVAGDDNEQFF. CDR3 DNA sequence: TGTGCCAGCAGCTTACTCGTAGCGGGGGATGACAATGAGCAGTTCTTC.

The J gene is TRBJ1-4, the V gene TRBV7-9; possibly TRBD1 for D (5 bases). Germline V gives CDR1 SEHNR, CDR2 FQNEAQ (reference sequence). Trimming removed 11 bases at V and 4 bases at J, with 14 bases between. This CDR3 spans 13 amino acids. The CDR3 here is CALQDKNNEKLFF. For the CDR3, the DNA is TGTGCCCTCCAGGACAAGAATAATGAAAAACTGTTTTTT.

The chain has TRBV7-6 and TRBJ2-1; TRBD1 agrees at 7 bases. The CDR3 sequence is 17 residues long. Germline CDR1 and CDR2: SGHVS and FNYEAQ. V lost 5 bases and J lost 5; bases outside the gene matches: 15. The CDR3 is CASSHPQGDANDNEQFF. CDR3 nucleotide sequence: TGTGCCAGCAGCCACCCCCAGGGGGACGCTAACGACAATGAGCAGTTCTTC.

The genes are TRBV29-1 and TRBJ2-7; 9 positions agree with TRBD2. The ends lost 7 bases at V and 3 bases at J; junction bases unmatched: 16. The CDR3 has 16 amino acids. The germline CDR1 and CDR2 sequences are SQVTM and ANQGSEA. The CDR3 loop is CSALFAGGFPGYEQYF. In nucleotides, the CDR3 is TGCAGCGCATTGTTTGCGGGGGGGTTCCCGGGCTACGAGCAGTACTTC.

This chain connects TRBV2 to TRBJ2-5, with 9 bases lining up with TRBD2. CDR1 SNHLY and CDR2 FYNNEI come from the germline V gene. V gave up 3 bases and J gave up 1 base; unmatched junction bases: 3. The CDR3 has 15 residues. The CDR3 nucleotides are TGTGCCAGCAGTGAGAAAGCGGGGGGCCAAGAGACCCAGTACTTC. Translation: CASSEKAGGQETQYF.

This chain joins TRBV14 and TRBJ2-1; D unresolved. The CDR3 consists of 12 residues. Trimming shortened V by 4 bases and J by 1 base, and 2 bases separated the two germline ends. Germline V gene data show CDR1 as SGHDN and CDR2 as FVKESK. DNA of the CDR3: TGTGCCAGCAGCCTATCCTACAATGAGCAGTTCTTC. Amino acids: CASSLSYNEQFF. Full variable domain (rest looked up from reference TRBV14 and TRBJ2-1): EAGVTQFPSHSVIEKGQTVTLRCDPISGHDNLYWYRRVMGKEIKFLLHFVKESKQDESGMPNNRFLAERTGGTYSTLKVQPAELEDSGVYFCASSLSYNEQFFGPGTRLTVL.

The rearrangement joins TRBV2 to TRBJ2-3; the match to TRBD2 covers 7 bases. Unmatched junction bases numbered 7, after V lost 2 bases and J lost 2 bases. Germline V CDR1 and CDR2: SNHLY, FYNNEI. The CDR3 extends over 16 amino acids. This CDR3 reads CASSELLAGDTDTQYF. CDR3 sequence (DNA): TGTGCCAGCAGTGAACTTCTGGCGGGGGACACAGATACGCAGTATTTT.

This clone is a singleton in its sample. The CDR3 DNA reads TGCGCCAGCAGCTTGGCTAAGACAGGGGCAGGGGAGACCCAGTACTTC. This gives the protein CASSLAKTGAGETQYF. This chain links TRBV5-1 with TRBJ2-5; TRBD1 matches 8 bases. The CDR3 totals 16 residues. Germline assignment: CDR1 SGHRS and CDR2 YFSETQ. After removal of 0 bases from V and 5 bases from J, the junction contained 9 bases not matched to a gene.

This chain links TRBV6-1 with TRBJ1-1; D is unresolved. In germline, CDR1 is MNHNS, CDR2 SASEGT. V was pared by 2 bases and J by 1 base, with 5 bases between. The CDR3 runs 13 residues. As DNA, the CDR3 is TGTGCCAGCAGTGAAACAGAGAACACTGAAGCTTTCTTT. This sequence encodes CASSETENTEAFF.

As DNA, the CDR3 is TGTGCCAGCAGTGAAAATGAGTTAGGGATCCCCTTAGGTGGTGAGCAGTACTTC. Translated, it gives CASSENELGIPLGGEQYF. This chain uses TRBV6-1 with TRBJ2-7; D gene unclear. With 2 bases removed from V and 7 bases from J, the gap between germline ends came to 27 bases. This CDR3 has 18 amino acids. The V gene's germline CDR1 is MNHNS and CDR2 SASEGT.

The rearrangement uses TRBV30 and TRBJ2-1, with TRBD2 identical over 8 bases. The CDR3 totals 15 residues. CDR1 and CDR2 (germline): GTSNPN, SVGIG (reference sequence). Trimming at V came to 0 bases and at J to 5 bases, leaving 6 bases not matched to a gene. CDR3 nucleotide sequence: TGTGCCTGGAGTGTAGCGGGGGAGATTCACAATGAGCAGTTCTTC. The encoded protein is CAWSVAGEIHNEQFF.

The genes are TRBV6-6 and TRBJ2-7, with a possible D match to TRBD1 (5 bases). The CDR3 is 13 residues long. Trimming took 7 bases from V and 0 from J, leaving 10 bases between them. The germline V gene encodes CDR1 MNHNY and CDR2 SVGAGI (reference sequence). The CDR3: CASTDSLSYEQYF. The CDR3 DNA follows: TGTGCCAGCACCGACAGCCTCTCCTACGAGCAGTACTTC.

The V gene is TRBV6-5, the J gene TRBJ2-7; D gene ambiguous. The V and J ends lost 2 bases and 6 bases respectively, with 11 bases between them. There are 13 residues in the CDR3. The germline V gene encodes CDR1 MNHEY and CDR2 SVGAGI. The CDR3 is CASSYGPPAEQYF. CDR3 bases: TGTGCCAGCAGTTACGGACCCCCGGCCGAGCAGTACTTC.

The chain couples TRBV29-1 to TRBJ2-3, with D maybe TRBD1 (6 bases). Germline V gives CDR1 SQVTM, CDR2 ANQGSEA. The V and J ends lost 0 bases and 4 bases respectively, with 14 bases between them. The CDR3 loop spans 15 amino acids. The CDR3 spells CSVEDWRQGSDTQYF. The CDR3 DNA sequence: TGCAGCGTTGAAGATTGGCGGCAGGGGTCAGATACGCAGTATTTT.

The chain employs TRBV19 and TRBJ2-7; 10 bases map to TRBD2. Germline lookup yields CDR1 LNHDA and CDR2 SQIVND (reference sequence). The CDR3 contains 13 residues. J lost 3 bases, V lost 8 bases, and 4 bases had no gene match. The CDR3 loop is CASRQRGGYEQYF. CDR3 nucleotide sequence: TGTGCCAGTCGTCAGCGGGGGGGCTACGAGCAGTACTTC.

This chain links TRBV5-5 with TRBJ1-2; D is unresolved. This CDR3 region has 16 residues. The V gene's germline CDR1 is SGHKS and CDR2 YYEKEE (reference sequence). V lost 0 bases and J lost 0, with 12 bases in between. CDR3 region: CASSLGARRTNYGYTF. CDR3 nucleotide sequence: TGTGCCAGCAGCTTGGGGGCTAGGAGAACTAACTATGGCTACACCTTC.

This chain joins TRBV7-9 and TRBJ1-4; D remains unclear. The CDR3 extends over 14 amino acids. Germline V gene data show CDR1 as SEHNR and CDR2 as FQNEAQ (reference sequence). The ends were cut back, 1 base at V and 8 bases at J, with 11 bases in the middle. CDR3 loop: CASSLVGLGEKLFF. The CDR3 nucleotides are TGTGCCAGCAGCTTAGTTGGCTTAGGGGAAAAACTGTTTTTT. Looking up the rest from reference TRBV7-9 and TRBJ1-4 gives the full variable domain: DTGVSQNPRHKITKRGQNVTFRCDPISEHNRLYWYRQTLGQGPEFLTYFQNEAQLEKSRLLSDRFSAERPKGSFSTLEIQRTEQGDSAMYLCASSLVGLGEKLFFGSGTQLSVL.

In this sample, this clone turned up a few times. The rearrangement uses TRBV6-4 and TRBJ2-3; 7 bases are shared with TRBD2. The CDR3 extends over 16 amino acids. Germline V gene lookup returns CDR1 MRHNA and CDR2 SNTAGT. J gave up 3 bases and V 2 bases, and 8 bases lay outside the gene matches. Here the CDR3 reads CASSDEAGEGTDTQYF. The CDR3 coding sequence is TGTGCCAGCAGTGACGAGGCGGGGGAGGGGACAGATACGCAGTATTTT.

CDR3 coding DNA: TGTGCCTGGAGTATCCTCGACAGGGTAAAGACCCAGTACTTC. It encodes CAWSILDRVKTQYF. The chain uses TRBV30 and TRBJ2-5, with 7 bases that match TRBD1. Trimming removed 2 bases from V and 6 bases from J; junction bases left unmatched: 9. The CDR3 is 14 amino acids. Germline V lookup: CDR1 GTSNPN, CDR2 SVGIG (reference sequence).

This clone was picked up one time. The J gene is TRBJ1-1, the V gene TRBV2; 10 bases are shared with TRBD1. Germline loops: CDR1 SNHLY, CDR2 FYNNEI. V was pared by 3 bases and J by 5 bases, with 6 bases of the junction left unmatched. This CDR3 is 15 amino acids long. CDR3 in DNA: TGTGCCAGCAGTGAGAAGACAGGGGGCGAAACTGAAGCTTTCTTT. It codes for CASSEKTGGETEAFF. Combining the CDR3 with reference TRBV2 and TRBJ1-1 gives the whole variable domain EPEVTQTPSHQVTQMGQEVILRCVPISNHLYFYWYRQILGQKVEFLVSFYNNEISEKSEIFDDQFSVERPDGSNFTLKIRSTKLEDSAMYFCASSEKTGGETEAFFGQGTRLTVV.

The chain couples TRBV30 to TRBJ2-5; 8 bases are shared with TRBD2. CDR1 and CDR2 from the germline V gene are GTSNPN and SVGIG (reference sequence). After removal of 0 bases from V and 5 bases from J, the junction contained 2 bases not matched to a gene. This CDR3 has 13 amino acids. CDR3 region: CAWSVRGGETQYF. The CDR3 nucleotides read TGTGCCTGGAGTGTACGGGGGGGTGAGACCCAGTACTTC.

This chain connects TRBV13 to TRBJ1-1, with D perhaps matching TRBD1 (6 bases). This CDR3 spans 13 amino acids. The germline V and J ends were trimmed by 5 bases and 7 bases, with 14 bases remaining between them. The germline V gene has CDR1 PRHDT and CDR2 FYEKMQ (reference sequence). The CDR3 region is CASSTGGADEAFF. The DNA of the CDR3 is TGTGCCAGCAGCACGGGGGGGGCGGATGAAGCTTTCTTT.